The 8 T cell receptor beta chains reported below all come from one sample, sequenced in a study of blood T cell repertoires in COVID-19. Sequenced by immunoSEQ multiplex PCR; TCRdb stores in-frame clones only, minus some. The sample holds about 160,000 clones, 65% to 90% seen once. The sequenced material came from peripheral blood. The source of these receptors is an older man with acute or convalescent COVID-19.

The rearrangement uses TRBV27 and TRBJ1-2, with TRBD1 identical over 9 bases. Germline loops: CDR1 MNHEY, CDR2 SMNVEV (reference sequence). The trim removed 6 bases at V and 4 bases at J, leaving 6 bases unmatched. The CDR3 is made up of 14 amino acids. CDR3 nucleotides: TGTGCCAGCAGGAAACAGGGGGCGGGCTATGGCTACACCTTC. It specifies CASRKQGAGYGYTF.

The chain joins TRBV25-1 to TRBJ2-7; 8 bases map to TRBD2. Germline trimming cut 1 base from V and 2 bases from J; bases unmatched to any gene: 7. The germline gives CDR1 MGHDK, CDR2 SYGVNS. This CDR3 is 16 amino acids long. In DNA form, the CDR3 reads TGTGCCAGCAGTGAATCGCCGACTAGCGTTACCTACGAGCAGTACTTC. Amino acids: CASSESPTSVTYEQYF.

The CDR3 nucleotides read TGTGCCAGCGGATTTTCCGGGACTTTCAATGAGCAGTTCTTC. Encoded protein: CASGFSGTFNEQFF. The chain uses TRBV27 and TRBJ2-1; D is possibly TRBD2 (6 bases). V shed 8 bases and J shed 6 bases, with 17 bases lying between them. This CDR3 contains 14 residues. Germline V gene lookup returns CDR1 MNHEY and CDR2 SMNVEV (reference sequence).

J is TRBJ2-2 and V is TRBV19; 11 bases line up with TRBD1. Germline trimming cut 4 bases from V and 3 bases from J; bases unmatched to any gene: 1. The CDR3 loop spans 15 amino acids. The germline V gene has CDR1 LNHDA and CDR2 SQIVND (reference sequence). The CDR3 here is CASSRGQGDTGELFF. CDR3 DNA sequence: TGTGCCAGTAGTAGGGGACAGGGGGACACCGGGGAGCTGTTTTTT.

V gene TRBV24-1 combines with J gene TRBJ1-1, with 10 bases aligning to TRBD1. Germline V gene lookup returns CDR1 KGHDR and CDR2 SFDVKD. The CDR3 sequence is 15 residues long. V lost 3 bases and J lost 4; bases outside the gene matches: 4. The CDR3, as DNA: TGTGCCACCAGTGATAACGGACAGGGGGTCACTGAAGCTTTCTTT. Protein: CATSDNGQGVTEAFF.

The chain recombines TRBV30 with TRBJ2-7, with TRBD2 identical over 11 bases. V lost 0 bases to trimming and J lost 7 bases; unmatched junction nucleotides: 5. This CDR3 has 14 amino acids. Germline V CDR1 and CDR2: GTSNPN, SVGIG (reference sequence). CDR3 sequence reads: CAWSVLAGGGEQYF. The CDR3 bases are TGTGCCTGGAGTGTTCTAGCGGGAGGCGGGGAGCAGTACTTC.

V usage is TRBV27 and J usage is TRBJ2-1; 9 positions match TRBD1. The V gene's germline CDR1 is MNHEY and CDR2 SMNVEV (reference sequence). The CDR3 length is 13 residues. Trimming removed 5 bases from V and 9 bases from J; junction bases left unmatched: 5. CDR3 nucleotide sequence: TGTGCCAGCAGTCCCAAGGACAGGGGTGAGCAGTTCTTC. It encodes CASSPKDRGEQFF.

V is TRBV19 and J is TRBJ2-7; 11 bases are a match to TRBD2. CDR1 is LNHDA, CDR2 SQIVND, per germline (reference sequence). The CDR3 runs to 12 residues. As DNA, the CDR3 is TGTGCAACTAGCGGGGGCCCCTACGAGCAGTACTTC. Protein sequence: CATSGGPYEQYF.